The rows below give T cell receptor beta chains drawn from one sample of a study of T-cell memory formation after mild COVID-19. TCRdb re-derived calls from the 5' RACE reads in MiXCR, one entry per CDR3 protein. The sample records 350,000 or so distinct CDR3 sequences, 20% being singletons. The sequencing sample was made of PBMCs or a T cell subset sorted from them (not recorded which). These receptors were taken from a man younger than 30 who had mild COVID-19 (a few samples of this study predate the infection). Cell type and time point are not known. Both conserved end residues are part of each CDR3. D genes are given only for firm matches. The size field is filled for only some rows; it gives once, few, many or a size class.

j_call | clone_size | v_call | d_call | cdr3_aa | cdr3_nt
TRBJ2-5 | few | TRBV10-3 | TRBD1 | CAISESMAGGETQYF | TGTGCCATCAGTGAGTCGATGGCAGGGGGAGAGACCCAGTACTTC
TRBJ2-5 | NA | TRBV7-9 | TRBD2 | CASSLGSGGPETQYF | TGTGCCAGCAGCTTGGGTAGCGGGGGGCCAGAGACCCAGTACTTC
TRBJ1-2 | few | TRBV20-1 | NA | CSAAQRGHGYTF | TGCAGTGCGGCCCAGAGGGGTCATGGCTACACCTTC
TRBJ1-5 | few | TRBV5-1 | TRBD1 | CASSLGTGQGQPQHF | TGCGCCAGCAGCTTGGGGACAGGGCAAGGTCAGCCCCAGCATTTT
TRBJ2-1 | NA | TRBV6-6 | NA | CASSYRSSTREQFF | TGTGCCAGCAGTTACCGTTCAAGTACACGTGAGCAGTTCTTC
TRBJ1-4 | few | TRBV12-3/TRBV12-4 | NA | CASSPRGLGREKLFF | TGTGCCAGCAGTCCGCGGGGCCTCGGACGGGAAAAACTGTTTTTT
TRBJ1-6 | NA | TRBV2 | TRBD1 | CASRGTGESPLHF | TGTGCCAGCAGAGGGACAGGGGAATCACCCCTCCACTTT
TRBJ2-3 | NA | TRBV20-1 | TRBD1 | CSAQWTGEDTQYF | TGCAGTGCTCAGTGGACAGGGGAAGATACGCAGTATTTT
TRBJ2-7 | NA | TRBV7-9 | TRBD2 | CASSPPGLAGSNEQYF | TGTGCCAGCAGCCCCCCCGGACTAGCGGGGAGCAACGAGCAGTACTTC
TRBJ1-4 | NA | TRBV7-9 | NA | CASSAWVWGNNEKLFF | TGTGCCAGCAGCGCCTGGGTCTGGGGGAATAATGAAAAACTGTTTTTT
TRBJ1-2 | NA | TRBV6-1 | NA | CASSESGGYGYTF | TGTGCCAGCAGTGAATCAGGCGGCTATGGCTACACCTTC
TRBJ2-5 | NA | TRBV7-3 | TRBD2 | CASSLRGREGETQYF | TGTGCCAGCAGCCTCCGAGGACGGGAGGGGGAGACCCAGTACTTC
TRBJ1-1 | few | TRBV20-1 | NA | CSARDRRAGVVGTEAFF | TGCAGTGCTAGAGATCGGAGGGCAGGGGTAGTGGGCACTGAAGCTTTCTTT
TRBJ2-1 | few | TRBV9 | NA | CASSVDRVSPPSYNEQFF | TGTGCCAGCAGCGTAGATCGGGTTTCCCCCCCCTCCTACAATGAGCAGTTCTTC
TRBJ2-5 | NA | TRBV7-8 | TRBD2 | CASSSRLAGGPKETQYF | TGTGCCAGCAGCTCCCGACTAGCGGGGGGGCCAAAAGAGACCCAGTACTTC
TRBJ2-1 | NA | TRBV7-2 | TRBD2 | CASSLTGGVATFEQFF | TGTGCCAGCAGCCTTACGGGGGGGGTAGCGACCTTTGAGCAGTTCTTC
TRBJ1-3 | NA | TRBV6-5 | NA | CASSSNGFYSGNTIYF | TGTGCCAGCAGTTCAAACGGGTTCTACTCTGGAAACACCATATATTTT
TRBJ1-4 | few | TRBV7-2 | TRBD1 | CASSSSATGGGEKLFF | TGTGCCAGCAGCTCGTCCGCGACAGGGGGCGGTGAAAAACTGTTTTTT
TRBJ2-1 | NA | TRBV7-6 | NA | CASSLDSYYNEQFF | TGTGCCAGCAGCTTAGACAGCTACTACAATGAGCAGTTCTTC
TRBJ1-1 | NA | TRBV4-1 | NA | CASSQDFRRGNTEAFF | TGCGCCAGCAGCCAAGATTTTCGGAGGGGGAACACTGAAGCTTTCTTT
TRBJ2-7 | NA | TRBV5-1 | NA | CASSFRLGRQGDYEQYF | TGCGCCAGCAGCTTTCGTTTAGGTCGGCAGGGAGACTACGAGCAGTACTTC
TRBJ2-3 | few | TRBV29-1 | NA | CSVFGRYTDTQYF | TGCAGCGTTTTCGGTAGATACACAGATACGCAGTATTTT
TRBJ1-1 | NA | TRBV4-1 | NA | CASSQVILRQLNTEAFF | NA
TRBJ2-2 | few | TRBV6-5 | NA | CASSRTIIHTGELFF | TGTGCCAGCAGCCGCACAATTATTCACACCGGGGAGCTGTTTTTT
TRBJ1-2 | few | TRBV9 | NA | CASSGPRSYGYTF | TGTGCCAGCAGCGGTCCCAGGTCCTATGGCTACACCTTC
TRBJ1-2 | NA | TRBV5-1 | NA | CASSFQGFYGYTF | TGCGCCAGCAGCTTTCAGGGTTTCTATGGCTACACCTTC
TRBJ2-3 | many | TRBV7-2 | TRBD1 | CASSPGQGVGDTQYF | TGTGCCAGCAGCCCAGGACAGGGAGTGGGAGATACGCAGTATTTT
TRBJ2-5 | NA | TRBV4-1 | NA | CASSQERTAKETQYF | TGCGCCAGCAGCCAGGAACGGACAGCTAAAGAGACCCAGTACTTC
TRBJ1-1 | NA | TRBV10-3 | NA | CAISDPIQGHTEAFF | TGTGCCATCAGTGATCCCATCCAGGGTCACACTGAAGCTTTCTTT
TRBJ2-7 | few | TRBV7-2 | TRBD2 | CASSPGLAGYEQYF | TGTGCCAGCAGCCCTGGACTAGCGGGGTACGAGCAGTACTTC
TRBJ2-5 | few | TRBV27 | NA | CASSLGGRRETQYF | TGTGCCAGCAGTTTGGGGGGACGGCGAGAGACCCAGTACTTC
TRBJ1-5 | NA | TRBV3-1 | TRBD1 | CASSQEAGGAGQPQHF | TGTGCCAGCAGCCAAGAGGCAGGGGGCGCAGGACAGCCCCAGCATTTT
TRBJ2-3 | once | TRBV20-1 | NA | CSARDRRTSRGPDTQYF | TGCAGTGCTAGAGATCGTAGGACCTCACGGGGCCCAGATACGCAGTATTTT
TRBJ2-7 | once | TRBV7-8 | NA | CASSSRQEGEQYF | TGTGCCAGCAGCTCACGACAGGAAGGGGAGCAGTACTTC
TRBJ2-1 | NA | TRBV2 | TRBD2 | CAYAGTSGGIVNEQFF | TGTGCCTACGCGGGGACTAGCGGGGGAATTGTTAATGAGCAGTTCTTC
TRBJ2-1 | few | TRBV10-2 | TRBD2 | CASSVGLAGGWEQFF | TGCGCCAGCAGTGTAGGGCTAGCGGGGGGTTGGGAGCAGTTCTTC
TRBJ2-3 | NA | TRBV4-1 | NA | CASSQVGLGDTQYF | TGCGCCAGCAGCCAAGTGGGGTTGGGAGATACGCAGTATTTT
TRBJ2-6 | few | TRBV29-1 | NA | CSVEGQAFGANVLTF | TGCAGCGTTGAAGGACAGGCCTTTGGGGCCAACGTCCTGACTTTC
TRBJ2-7 | NA | TRBV2 | TRBD2 | CASSENLAGAYEQYF | TGTGCCAGCAGTGAAAATCTAGCGGGGGCCTACGAGCAGTACTTC
TRBJ2-1 | few | TRBV18 | NA | CASSPLWQNSGEQFF | TGTGCCAGCTCACCGTTGTGGCAGAACAGCGGTGAGCAGTTCTTC
TRBJ1-2 | NA | TRBV25-1 | NA | CASSGGNYGYTF | TGTGCCAGCAGTGGGGGTAACTATGGCTACACCTTC
TRBJ1-5 | NA | TRBV20-1 | NA | CSARDTGSRNQPQHF | TGCAGTGCTAGAGATACGGGTTCGCGCAATCAGCCCCAGCATTTT
TRBJ2-3 | NA | TRBV12-3/TRBV12-4 | TRBD2 | CASSLTSGGGTDTQYF | TGTGCCAGCAGTTTAACTAGCGGGGGTGGCACAGATACGCAGTATTTT
TRBJ2-3 | few | TRBV7-3 | TRBD2 | CASSGQTSGAGTQYF | TGTGCCAGCAGCGGGCAGACTAGCGGGGCTGGTACGCAGTATTTT
TRBJ1-5 | NA | TRBV12-3/TRBV12-4 | NA | CASTPRVNQPQHF | TGTGCCAGCACCCCCAGGGTCAATCAGCCCCAGCATTTT
TRBJ2-2 | few | TRBV7-7 | NA | CASSLQANTGELFF | TGTGCTAGCAGCTTACAAGCGAACACCGGGGAGCTGTTTTTT
TRBJ1-4 | few | TRBV12-3/TRBV12-4 | NA | CASSFRGEKLFF | TGTGCCAGCAGTTTTCGGGGCGAAAAACTGTTTTTT
TRBJ1-2 | NA | TRBV5-5 | NA | CASSQTLSGSFGYGYTF | TGTGCCAGCAGCCAAACCCTAAGCGGGAGCTTCGGGTATGGCTACACCTTC
TRBJ2-1 | few | TRBV5-1 | NA | CASRGEGEQFF | TGCGCCAGCAGGGGAGAGGGTGAGCAGTTCTTC
TRBJ2-5 | NA | TRBV28 | TRBD2 | CASSPLTSGGRETQYF | TGTGCCAGCAGTCCTCTGACTAGCGGGGGGCGGGAGACCCAGTACTTC
TRBJ2-1 | few | TRBV12-3/TRBV12-4 | NA | CASSGVAFHEQFF | TGTGCCAGCAGTGGGGTGGCGTTTCATGAGCAGTTCTTC